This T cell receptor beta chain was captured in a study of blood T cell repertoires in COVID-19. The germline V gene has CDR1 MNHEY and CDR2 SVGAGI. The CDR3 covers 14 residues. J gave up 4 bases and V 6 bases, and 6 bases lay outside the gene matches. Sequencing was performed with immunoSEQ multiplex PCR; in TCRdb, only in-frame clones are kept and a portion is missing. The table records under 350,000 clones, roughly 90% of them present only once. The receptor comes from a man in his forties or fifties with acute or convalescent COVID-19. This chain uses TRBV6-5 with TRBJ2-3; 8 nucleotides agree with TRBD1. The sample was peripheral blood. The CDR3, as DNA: TGTGCCAGCAGGATGGACAGGGCAGCAGATACGCAGTATTTT. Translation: CASRMDRAADTQYF.